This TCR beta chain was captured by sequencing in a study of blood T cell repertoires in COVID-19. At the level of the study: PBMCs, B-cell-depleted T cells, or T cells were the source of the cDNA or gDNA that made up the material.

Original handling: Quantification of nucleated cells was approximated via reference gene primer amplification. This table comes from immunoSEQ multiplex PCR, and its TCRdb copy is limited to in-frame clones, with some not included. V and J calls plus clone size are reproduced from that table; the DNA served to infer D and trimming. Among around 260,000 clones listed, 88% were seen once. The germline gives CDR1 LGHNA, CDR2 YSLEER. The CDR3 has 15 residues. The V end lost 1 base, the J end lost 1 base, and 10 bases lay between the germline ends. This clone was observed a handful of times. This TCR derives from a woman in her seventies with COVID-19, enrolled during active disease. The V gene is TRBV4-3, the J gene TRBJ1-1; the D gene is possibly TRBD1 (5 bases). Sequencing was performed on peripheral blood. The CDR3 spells CASSQGSQGNTEAFF. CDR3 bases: TGCGCCAGCAGCCAAGGGAGTCAGGGGAACACTGAAGCTTTCTTT.